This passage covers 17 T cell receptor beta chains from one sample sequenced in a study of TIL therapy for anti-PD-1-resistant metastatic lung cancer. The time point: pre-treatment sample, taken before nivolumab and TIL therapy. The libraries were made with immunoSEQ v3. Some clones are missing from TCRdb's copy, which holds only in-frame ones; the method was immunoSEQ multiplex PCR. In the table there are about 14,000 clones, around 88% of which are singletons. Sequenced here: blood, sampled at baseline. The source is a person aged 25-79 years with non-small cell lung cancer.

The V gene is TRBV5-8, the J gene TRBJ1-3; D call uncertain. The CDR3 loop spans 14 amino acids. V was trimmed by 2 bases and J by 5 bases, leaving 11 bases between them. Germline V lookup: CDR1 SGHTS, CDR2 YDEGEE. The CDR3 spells CASSFGVIRNTIYF. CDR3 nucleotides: TGTGCCAGCAGCTTTGGTGTCATTAGAAACACCATATATTTT.

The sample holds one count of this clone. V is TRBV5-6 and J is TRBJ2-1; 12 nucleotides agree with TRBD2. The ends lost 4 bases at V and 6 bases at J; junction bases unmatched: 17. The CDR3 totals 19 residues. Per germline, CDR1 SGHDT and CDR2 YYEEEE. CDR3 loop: CASSPLLAGGPKSVNEQFF. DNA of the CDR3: TGTGCCAGCAGCCCTCTTCTAGCGGGAGGGCCTAAAAGTGTCAATGAGCAGTTCTTC.

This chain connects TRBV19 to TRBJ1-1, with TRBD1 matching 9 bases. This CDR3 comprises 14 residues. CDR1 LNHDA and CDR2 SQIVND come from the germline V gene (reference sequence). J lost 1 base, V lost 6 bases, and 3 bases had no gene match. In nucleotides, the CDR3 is TGTGCCAGTAGATCGACAGGGGGGAACACTGAAGCTTTCTTT. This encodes CASRSTGGNTEAFF.

CDR3 coding DNA: TGTGCCAGCAGCCCTACCGTGGGACGGAACAATGAGCAGTTCTTC. Protein: CASSPTVGRNNEQFF. The chain employs TRBV5-6 and TRBJ2-1; D is tentatively TRBD1 or TRBD2 (5 bases each). This CDR3 comprises 15 residues. V shed 4 bases and J shed 5 bases, with 16 bases lying between them. Germline V lookup: CDR1 SGHDT, CDR2 YYEEEE.

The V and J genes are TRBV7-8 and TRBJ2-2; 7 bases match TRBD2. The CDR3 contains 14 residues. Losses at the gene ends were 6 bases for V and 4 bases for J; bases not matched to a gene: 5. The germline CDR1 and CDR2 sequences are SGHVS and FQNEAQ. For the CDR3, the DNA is TGTGCCAGCAGGTTAAGCGGGATCACCGGGGAGCTGTTTTTT. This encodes CASRLSGITGELFF.

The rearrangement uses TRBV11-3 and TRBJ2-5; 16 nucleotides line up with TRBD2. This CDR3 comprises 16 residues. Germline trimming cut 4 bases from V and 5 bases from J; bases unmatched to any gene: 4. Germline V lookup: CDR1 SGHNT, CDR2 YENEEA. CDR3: CASSSKGLAGGETQYF. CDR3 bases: TGTGCCAGCAGCTCCAAGGGACTAGCGGGAGGGGAGACCCAGTACTTC.

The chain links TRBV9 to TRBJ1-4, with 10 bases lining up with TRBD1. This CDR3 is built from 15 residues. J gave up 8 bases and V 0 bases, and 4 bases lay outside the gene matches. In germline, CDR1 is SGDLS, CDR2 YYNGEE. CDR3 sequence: CASSVAGTGEEKLFF. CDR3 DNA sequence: TGTGCCAGCAGCGTAGCTGGGACAGGGGAGGAAAAACTGTTTTTT.

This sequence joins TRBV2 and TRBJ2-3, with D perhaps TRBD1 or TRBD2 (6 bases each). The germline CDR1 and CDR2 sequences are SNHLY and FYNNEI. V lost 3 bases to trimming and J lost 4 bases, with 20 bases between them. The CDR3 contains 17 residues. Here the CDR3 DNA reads TGTGCCAGCAGTGAGGGGGGCAGCGTGTTATTGGCAGATACGCAGTATTTT. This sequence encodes CASSEGGSVLLADTQYF.

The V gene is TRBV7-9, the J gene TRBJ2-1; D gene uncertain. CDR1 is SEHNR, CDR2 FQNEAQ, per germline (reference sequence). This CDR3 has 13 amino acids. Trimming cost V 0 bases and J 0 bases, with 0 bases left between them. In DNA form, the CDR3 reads TGTGCCAGCAGCTTAGCCTCCTACAATGAGCAGTTCTTC. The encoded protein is CASSLASYNEQFF.

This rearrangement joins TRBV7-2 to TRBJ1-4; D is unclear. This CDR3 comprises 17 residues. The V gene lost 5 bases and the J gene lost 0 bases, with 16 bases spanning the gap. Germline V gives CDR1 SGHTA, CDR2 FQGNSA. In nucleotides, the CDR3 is TGTGCCAGCAGCGCTCCCCTTCGGGCAACAACTAATGAAAAACTGTTTTTT. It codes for CASSAPLRATTNEKLFF.

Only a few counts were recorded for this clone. CDR3 sequence reads: CASSLDRGNTEAFF. The CDR3, as DNA: TGTGCCAGCAGCCTGGACAGGGGGAACACTGAAGCTTTCTTT. The chain has TRBV6-1 and TRBJ1-1, with 9 bases identical to TRBD1. The CDR3 has 14 amino acids. V lost 6 bases and J lost 1; bases outside the gene matches: 3. Looked up from germline, CDR1 is MNHNS and CDR2 is SASEGT.

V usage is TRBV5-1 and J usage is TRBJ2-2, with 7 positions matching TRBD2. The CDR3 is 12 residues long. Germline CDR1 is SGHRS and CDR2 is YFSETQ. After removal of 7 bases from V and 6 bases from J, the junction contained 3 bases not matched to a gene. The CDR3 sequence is CASAGGAGELFF. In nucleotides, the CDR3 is TGCGCCAGCGCTGGGGGGGCCGGGGAGCTGTTTTTT. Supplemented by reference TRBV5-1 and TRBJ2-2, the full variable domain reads KAGVTQTPRYLIKTRGQQVTLSCSPISGHRSVSWYQQTPGQGLQFLFEYFSETQRNKGNFPGRFSGRQFSNSRSEMNVSTLELGDSALYLCASAGGAGELFFGEGSRLTVL.

Here the CDR3 DNA reads TGTGCCACCAATTCAGGGGTTGGAAACACCATATATTTT. This translates into CATNSGVGNTIYF. The chain recombines TRBV19 with TRBJ1-3; a weak D match, TRBD1 (6 bases). The CDR3 loop spans 13 amino acids. The germline V gene encodes CDR1 LNHDA and CDR2 SQIVND (reference sequence). V was trimmed by 10 bases and J by 3 bases, leaving 13 bases between them.

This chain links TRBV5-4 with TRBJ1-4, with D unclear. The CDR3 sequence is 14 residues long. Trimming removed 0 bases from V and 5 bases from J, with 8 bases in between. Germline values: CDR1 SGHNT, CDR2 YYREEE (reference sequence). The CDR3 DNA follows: TGTGCCAGCAGCTTGGGACGGAGGAATGAAAAACTGTTTTTT. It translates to CASSLGRRNEKLFF. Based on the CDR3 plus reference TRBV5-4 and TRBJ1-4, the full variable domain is ETGVTQSPTHLIKTRGQQVTLRCSSQSGHNTVSWYQQALGQGPQFIFQYYREEENGRGNFPPRFSGLQFPNYSSELNVNALELDDSALYLCASSLGRRNEKLFFGSGTQLSVL.

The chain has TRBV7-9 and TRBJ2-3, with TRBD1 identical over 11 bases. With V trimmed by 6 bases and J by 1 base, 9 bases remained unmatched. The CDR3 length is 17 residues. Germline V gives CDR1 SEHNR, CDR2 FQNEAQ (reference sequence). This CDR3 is CASRRTGTGGGTDTQYF. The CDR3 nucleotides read TGTGCCAGCAGACGAACCGGGACAGGGGGTGGCACAGATACGCAGTATTTT.

The CDR3 DNA is TGTGCCAGCAGGCCACAGGGGGCAGGTGAAAAACTGTTTTTT. It specifies CASRPQGAGEKLFF. The chain combines TRBV27 with TRBJ1-4, with TRBD1 matching 9 bases. This CDR3 is built from 14 residues. Germline assignment: CDR1 MNHEY and CDR2 SMNVEV (reference sequence). The V and J ends lost 6 bases and 7 bases, in that order; junction bases with no gene match: 6.

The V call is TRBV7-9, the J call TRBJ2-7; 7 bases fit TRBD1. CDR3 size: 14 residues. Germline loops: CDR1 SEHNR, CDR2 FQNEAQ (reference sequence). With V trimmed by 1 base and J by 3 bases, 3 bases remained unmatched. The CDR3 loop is CASSLVGTDYEQYF. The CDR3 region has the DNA TGTGCCAGCAGCTTAGTGGGGACAGACTACGAGCAGTACTTC.